This paragraph covers one T cell receptor (beta chain) sequence. These data come from a study of control samples from healthy donors and cancer patients. The junction had 8 bases not matched to a gene; V was cut back by 3 bases and J by 6 bases. This CDR3 comprises 16 residues. The germline V gene encodes CDR1 SGHTA and CDR2 FQGTGA. Libraries were prepared by immunoSEQ multiplex PCR; TCRdb keeps only in-frame clonotypes and omits some of them. This sample has 150,000 or so clones, with more than 80% found just once. The chain employs TRBV7-3 and TRBJ2-1; 10 bases map to TRBD2. The TCR was taken from a man aged 40-49 years in good health. Sequenced material: blood. CDR3 sequence reads: CASSFMSGGARNEQFF. DNA for the CDR3: TGTGCCAGCAGCTTCATGAGCGGGGGGGCCCGCAATGAGCAGTTCTTC.